This TCR beta chain was recorded in a study (dated by TCRdb to 2016 to 2017). The germline V gene (reference sequence) gives CDR1 as DFQATT and CDR2 as SNEGSKA. The CDR3 numbers 14 residues from cysteine through phenylalanine. Solely the CDR3 DNA is kept, with 42 bases framed from the first base. For this chain, trimming is 6 bases at the V end and 5 bases at the J end, and the number of junction bases without a gene match is 10. The library was produced with RT-PCR. Instrument used: Illumina MiSeq. TCRdb reprocessed the public reads (quality trimming at Q25 with fastp, clone calling with MiXCR) and kept in-frame beta chains. One record per CDR3 amino acid sequence lists the most common genes and DNA. The sample data list 650,000 to 800,000 distinct CDR3 sequences, and about 14% of these were observed just once. Of the sample, around 3.3% falls within the top ten clones. On this clonotype itself: Its antigen remains unidentified. No quality values exist for individual bases; no much larger clone is one base distant.

In this chain, TRBV20-1 is recombined with TRBJ2-5, with TRBD1 matching 9 junction bases. This receptor was obtained from a female donor in good health, serving as a healthy control. Source material: memory CD4+ T cells from blood. CDR3 sequence: CSAATGGIIETQYF. The DNA sequence follows: TGCAGTGCAGCCACAGGGGGCATTATTGAGACCCAGTACTTC.